The following is a T cell receptor (beta chain) sequence with its context. The data were obtained in a study of blood T cell repertoires in COVID-19. Study as a whole: COVID-19 samples, acute and convalescent, were from the United States, Italy and Spain. In each case, the material was cDNA or gDNA derived from T cells, B-cell-depleted T cells, or PBMCs.

Per the original data handling: Reference gene primer amplification in the assay estimated nucleated cell counts. Sequenced by immunoSEQ multiplex PCR; TCRdb stores in-frame clones only, minus some. That table supplies the V and J calls and clone size; D and trimming were determined from the DNA. The table has about 200,000 clones, over 75% seen once. The V gene lost 3 bases and the J gene lost 0 bases, with 8 bases spanning the gap. The germline V gene has CDR1 LGHNT and CDR2 FRNRAP. This CDR3 has 15 amino acids. This chain joins TRBV12-5 and TRBJ2-2; D not certain. Sequencing input: peripheral blood. The origin of this receptor is a man aged 50-59 years with acute or convalescent COVID-19. The CDR3 here is CASGFGSSNTGELFF. Here the CDR3 DNA reads TGTGCTAGTGGTTTCGGGTCTTCGAACACCGGGGAGCTGTTTTTT.